These 7 T cell receptor beta chains share one sample of origin, sequenced in a study of CD8 T cells in Susac syndrome. RNA, at about 0.45 to 1 ug, was reverse transcribed with random hexamers. TCRdb reprocessed the immunoSEQ multiplex PCR reads via MiXCR and lists one record per CDR3 protein. The sample carries 150,000 to 200,000 distinct CDR3 sequences, under 95% recorded once. The sequenced material came from CD4+ T cells from PBMCs. The receptor source for this set is a human donor in good health.

The rearrangement uses TRBV29-1 and TRBJ1-1; maybe TRBD1 (5 bases). From germline, CDR1 is SQVTM and CDR2 ANQGSEA. The CDR3 runs 11 residues. Trimming took 6 bases from V and 3 from J, leaving 8 bases between them. The DNA of the CDR3 is TGCAGCGTGGGGACCTACACTGAAGCTTTCTTT. It codes for CSVGTYTEAFF.

The gene calls are TRBV28 and TRBJ2-7; the D is unclear. Germline assignment: CDR1 MDHEN and CDR2 SYDVKM. The CDR3 spans 15 residues. The V end lost 3 bases, the J end lost 0 bases, and 12 bases lay between the germline ends. CDR3 in amino acids: CASSFGQVSSYEQYF. CDR3 coding DNA: TGTGCCAGCAGTTTCGGGCAGGTCAGCTCCTACGAGCAGTACTTC. Full variable domain (missing parts from reference TRBV28 and TRBJ2-7): DVKVTQSSRYLVKRTGEKVFLECVQDMDHENMFWYRQDPGLGLRLIYFSYDVKMKEKGDIPEGYSVSREKKERFSLILESASTNQTSMYLCASSFGQVSSYEQYFGPGTRLTVT.

The J gene is TRBJ1-4, the V gene TRBV6-1, with TRBD1 matching 11 bases. V gave up 6 bases and J gave up 2 bases; unmatched junction bases: 5. The CDR3 has 16 residues. Germline CDR1 MNHNS, CDR2 SASEGT. CDR3 protein: CASSWTGGATNEKLFF. For the CDR3, the DNA is TGTGCCAGCAGCTGGACAGGGGGCGCGACTAATGAAAAACTGTTTTTT.

This chain uses TRBV7-2 with TRBJ2-5; perhaps TRBD1 as D (6 bases). The CDR3 runs 14 residues. V was shortened by 1 base and J by 4 bases, with 10 bases between the two germline ends. Germline CDR1 reads SGHTA; CDR2 reads FQGNSA. CDR3 sequence: CASSLGGRGETQYF. CDR3 nucleotide sequence: TGTGCCAGCAGCTTAGGCGGCAGGGGAGAGACCCAGTACTTC.

This chain links TRBV3-1 with TRBJ2-5; D not resolved. This CDR3 has 12 amino acids. V gave up 0 bases and J gave up 2 bases, with 1 base separating them. Germline loops: CDR1 LGHDT, CDR2 YNNKEL (reference sequence). CDR3 residues: CASSQDQETQYF. The DNA of the CDR3 is TGTGCCAGCAGCCAAGATCAAGAGACCCAGTACTTC.

The V and J genes are TRBV30 and TRBJ2-3, with 7 bases aligning to TRBD1. This CDR3 comprises 14 residues. CDR1 and CDR2 from the germline V gene are GTSNPN and SVGIG (reference sequence). J gave up 3 bases and V 1 base, and 4 bases lay outside the gene matches. CDR3 loop: CAWSASGGTDTQYF. The CDR3 nucleotides are TGTGCCTGGAGTGCCTCAGGGGGTACAGATACGCAGTATTTT.

The genes are TRBV6-2 or TRBV6-3 and TRBJ2-1; perhaps TRBD2 as D (6 bases). The V end was cut by 8 bases, the J end by 8 bases, with 16 bases between. CDR3 length: 13 residues. CDR1 is MNHEY, CDR2 SVGEGT, per germline. The chain's CDR3 is CASGSELAHEQFF. The CDR3 DNA sequence: TGTGCCAGCGGGTCTGAACTAGCCCATGAGCAGTTCTTC.